Following are 11 T cell receptor beta chains from one sample sequenced in a study of blood T cells in healthy people across ages. Through a sample-barcoded 5' primer and a J-beta primer mix, a second PCR was run for about 6 to 11 cycles. From the 5' RACE reads, TCRdb called clonotypes with MiXCR, one entry per CDR3 protein. The top ten hold approximately 2.1% of the sample, which has about 2 million distinct CDR3 sequences, about 50% seen once. Sequences were obtained from blood. The origin of the receptors is a woman between 40 and 50 years old in good health.

Notes on this clonotype: One end of the junction is discordant with germline, which a read error may explain. The V call is TRBV28, the J call TRBJ2-1; weak D call: TRBD1 (6 bases). CDR3 length: 16 amino acids. Germline V gene sequence: CDR1 MDHEN, CDR2 SYDVKM. The CDR3 nucleotides read TGTGCCAGCAATCCGGGACAAGGCTTTTTGGGCAATGAGCAGTTCTTT. Residues: CASNPGQGFLGNEQFF.

This rearrangement joins TRBV6-2 or TRBV6-3 to TRBJ1-2; D not certain. This CDR3 has 14 residues. The germline V gene has CDR1 MNHEY and CDR2 SVGEGT. Trimming took 8 bases from V and 4 from J, leaving 17 bases between them. As DNA, the CDR3 is TGTGCCAGCCCCAGAGAGAAGGGAGTCTATGGCTACACCTTC. It codes for CASPREKGVYGYTF.

The rearrangement links TRBV10-2 to TRBJ2-1; TRBD2 matches at 13 bases. This CDR3 is 15 amino acids long. The trim removed 2 bases at V and 9 bases at J, leaving 4 bases unmatched. Looked up from germline, CDR1 is WSHSY and CDR2 is SAAADI. Here the CDR3 DNA reads TGCGCCAGCAGTGAGAGGACTAGCGGGGGCCCTGAGCAGTTCTTC. Translating it yields CASSERTSGGPEQFF.

As concerns this clonotype: Mismatch with germline at one junction end may stem from a read error. The chain employs TRBV6-6 and TRBJ1-6, with D unresolved. The CDR3 length is 13 residues. CDR1 is MNHNY and CDR2 is SVGAGI in the germline V gene (reference sequence). In nucleotides, the CDR3 is TGTGCCCGCAGTTACTCATATAATTCACCCCTCCACTTT. As protein: CARSYSYNSPLHF.

The chain has TRBV5-5 and TRBJ2-3; 8 bases align to TRBD1. Trimming removed 3 bases from V and 4 bases from J; junction bases left unmatched: 10. The germline V gene encodes CDR1 SGHKS and CDR2 YYEKEE (reference sequence). The CDR3 length is 16 residues. CDR3 loop: CASSSRTGGSPDTQYF. In DNA, the CDR3 is TGTGCCAGCAGCTCCCGCACAGGGGGGAGTCCAGATACGCAGTATTTT.

V gene TRBV5-1 combines with J gene TRBJ2-3; D tentatively reads TRBD1 or TRBD2 (5 bases each). Per the germline V gene, CDR1 is SGHRS and CDR2 is YFSETQ. The ends were cut back, 4 bases at V and 1 base at J, with 16 bases in the middle. The CDR3 runs 16 residues. The CDR3 DNA is TGCGCCAGCAGCCCTTCAGGGAGCTCCGGCACAGATACGCAGTATTTT. Protein product: CASSPSGSSGTDTQYF.

This chain links TRBV29-1 with TRBJ1-1; D perhaps matches TRBD1 (5 bases). Germline assignment: CDR1 SQVTM and CDR2 ANQGSEA. The CDR3 covers 11 residues. V lost 3 bases and J 7 bases, leaving 9 bases between the germline ends. The CDR3 nucleotides read TGCAGCGTTGAGGGGGTGATTGAAGCTTTCTTT. Translated: CSVEGVIEAFF.

The V gene is TRBV5-6, the J gene TRBJ1-6; maybe TRBD1 (6 bases). The germline V and J ends were trimmed by 4 bases and 0 bases, with 14 bases remaining between them. CDR3 length: 17 residues. CDR1 and CDR2 from the germline V gene are SGHDT and YYEEEE. The CDR3 loop is CASSHRTASSYNSPLHF. The CDR3 coding sequence is TGTGCCAGCAGCCATCGGACAGCAAGCTCCTATAATTCACCCCTCCACTTT.

The chain is built from TRBV7-3 and TRBJ2-5, with 9 bases that match TRBD2. Matching the DNA end better, TRBJ2-7 makes the J call doubtful. Looked up from germline, CDR1 is SGHTA and CDR2 is FQGTGA. This CDR3 comprises 16 residues. CDR3 protein: CATPQETSGPSYEQYF. For the CDR3, the DNA is TGTGCCACCCCTCAGGAGACTAGCGGTCCCAGCTACGAGCAGTACTTC.

This clonotype was picked up a small number of times. The chain links TRBV29-1 to TRBJ1-4, with D tentatively TRBD1 (5 bases). From germline, CDR1 is SQVTM and CDR2 ANQGSEA. The CDR3 sequence is 12 residues long. V gave up 4 bases and J gave up 4 bases, with 7 bases separating them. CDR3 protein: CSVGGVNEKLFF. CDR3 coding DNA: TGCAGCGTTGGAGGGGTTAATGAAAAACTGTTTTTT.

The chain has TRBV18 and TRBJ2-5, with 11 bases that match TRBD2. The ends lost 2 bases at V and 2 bases at J; junction bases unmatched: 13. The CDR3 is 19 amino acids. The germline gives CDR1 KGHSH, CDR2 LQKENI. Here the CDR3 DNA reads TGTGCCAGCTCACCAGACGCGTCCAATCTAGCGGGGGGACAAGAGACCCAGTACTTC. It is translated as CASSPDASNLAGGQETQYF.